This T cell receptor (beta chain) was captured by sequencing in a study of T cells in Graves' hyperthyroidism and ophthalmopathy. Study-level results: Ophthalmopathy, as predicted by the model, came a median 6.5 months after the prediction.

PBMCs came from around 10 ml fresh peripheral blood. Germline lookup yields CDR1 LNHDA and CDR2 SQIVND (reference sequence). This CDR3 is built from 17 residues. After removal of 6 bases from V and 1 base from J, the junction contained 9 bases not matched to a gene. Researchers amplified the TCR beta CDR3 regions from RNA transcripts. First-round RT-PCR targeting the TCR CDR3 was performed with the HTBI primer set. TCRdb processed the multiplex PCR reads anew with MiXCR; each CDR3 protein has one entry. Among approximately 870,000 distinct CDR3 sequences listed, 38% were seen once. This clonotype was recorded at least ten times. The target antigen is unknown.

The chain is built from TRBV19 and TRBJ1-5; TRBD1 aligns across 10 bases. The material sequenced was blood. This clonotype was sampled from a man younger than 35 with Graves' hyperthyroidism. The DNA for the CDR3 is TGTGCCAGTAGCGAGACCGGGACAGGGGTGAGCAATCAGCCCCAGCATTTT. Its translation: CASSETGTGVSNQPQHF.